This T cell receptor beta chain was found in a study of Ad26.COV2.S vaccination and SARS-CoV-2 variants. Using immunoSEQ multiplex PCR, the repertoire was profiled, and TCRdb retains in-frame clones only, with some absent. The table has 180,000 or so clones, around nine tenths seen once; the top ten hold 5% to 7%. In the case of this clone: What it binds is not known.

Points from the study as a whole: Substantial response breadth was reportedly seen for spike-specific CD8+ and CD4+ T cells after vaccination. People given the vaccine had a wider spike-specific TCR breadth than placebo recipients did. Measurement of non-spike TCR breadth gave similar results in vaccine and placebo recipients.

The V segment lost 2 bases and the J segment 4 bases; nucleotides outside the gene matches: 9. CDR1 SGHDT and CDR2 YYEEEE come from the germline V gene. CDR3 length: 15 amino acids. Material: peripheral blood, obtained after recovery from COVID-19. The genes are TRBV5-6 and TRBJ2-7; the match to TRBD1 covers 7 bases. This sequence was found in a human donor who had recovered from COVID-19. CDR3 residues: CASSFQGVNGYEQYF. In DNA, the CDR3 is TGTGCCAGCAGCTTCCAGGGGGTAAATGGGTACGAGCAGTACTTC.